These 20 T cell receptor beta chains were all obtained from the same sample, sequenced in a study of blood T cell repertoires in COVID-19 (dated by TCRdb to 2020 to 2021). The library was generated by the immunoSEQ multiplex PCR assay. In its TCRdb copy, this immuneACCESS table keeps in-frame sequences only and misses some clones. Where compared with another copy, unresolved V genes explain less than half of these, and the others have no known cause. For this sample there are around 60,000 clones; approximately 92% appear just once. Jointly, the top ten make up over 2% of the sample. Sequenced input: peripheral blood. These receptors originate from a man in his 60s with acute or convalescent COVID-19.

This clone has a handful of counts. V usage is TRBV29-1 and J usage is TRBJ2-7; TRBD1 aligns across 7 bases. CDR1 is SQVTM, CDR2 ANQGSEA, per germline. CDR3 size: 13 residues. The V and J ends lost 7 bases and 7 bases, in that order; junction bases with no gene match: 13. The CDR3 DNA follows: TGCAGCGCTACCAGACAGGGCGCTGGAGAGCAGTACTTC. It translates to CSATRQGAGEQYF.

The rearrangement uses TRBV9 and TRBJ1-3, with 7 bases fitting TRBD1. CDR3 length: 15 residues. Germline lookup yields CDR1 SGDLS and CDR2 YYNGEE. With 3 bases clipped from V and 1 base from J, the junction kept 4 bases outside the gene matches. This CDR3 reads CASSGQGGSGNTIYF. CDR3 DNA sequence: TGTGCCAGCAGCGGACAGGGAGGTTCTGGAAACACCATATATTTT.

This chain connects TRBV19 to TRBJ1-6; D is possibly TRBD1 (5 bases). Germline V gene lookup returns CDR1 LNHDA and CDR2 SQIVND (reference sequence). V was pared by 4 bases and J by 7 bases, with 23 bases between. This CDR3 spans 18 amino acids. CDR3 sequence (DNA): TGTGCCAGTAGTACACCCCGGGTCCAGACGAACAGGAATTCACCCCTCCACTTT. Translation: CASSTPRVQTNRNSPLHF.

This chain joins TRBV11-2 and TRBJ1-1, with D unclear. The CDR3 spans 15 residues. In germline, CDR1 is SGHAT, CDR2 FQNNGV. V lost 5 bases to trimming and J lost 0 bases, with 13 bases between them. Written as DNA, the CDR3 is TGTGCCAGCAGCCACGGTCGAGCCTTGAACACTGAAGCTTTCTTT. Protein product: CASSHGRALNTEAFF.

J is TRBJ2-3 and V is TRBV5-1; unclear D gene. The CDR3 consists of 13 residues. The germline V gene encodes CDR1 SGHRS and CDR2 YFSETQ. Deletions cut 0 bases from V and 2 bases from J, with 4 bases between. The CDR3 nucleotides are TGCGCCAGCAGCTTGGACAACACAGATACGCAGTATTTT. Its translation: CASSLDNTDTQYF.

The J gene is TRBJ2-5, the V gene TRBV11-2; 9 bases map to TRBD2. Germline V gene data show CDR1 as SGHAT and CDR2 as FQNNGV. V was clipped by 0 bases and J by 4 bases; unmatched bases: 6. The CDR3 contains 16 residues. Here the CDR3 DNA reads TGTGCCAGCAGCTTAGATGTGGTAGCGGGAGTAGAGACCCAGTACTTC. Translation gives CASSLDVVAGVETQYF.

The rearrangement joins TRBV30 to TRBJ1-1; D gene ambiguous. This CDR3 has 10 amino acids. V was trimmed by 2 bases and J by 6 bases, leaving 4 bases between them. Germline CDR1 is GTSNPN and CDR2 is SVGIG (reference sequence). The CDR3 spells CAWSTAEAFF. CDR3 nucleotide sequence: TGTGCCTGGAGTACGGCTGAAGCTTTCTTT.

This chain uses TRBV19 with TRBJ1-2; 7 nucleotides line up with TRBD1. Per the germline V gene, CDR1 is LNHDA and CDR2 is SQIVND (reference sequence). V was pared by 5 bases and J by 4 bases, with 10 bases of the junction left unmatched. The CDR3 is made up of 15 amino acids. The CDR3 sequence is CASSSRQGTSYGYTF. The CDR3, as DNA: TGTGCCAGTAGTTCGAGACAGGGTACGTCCTATGGCTACACCTTC.

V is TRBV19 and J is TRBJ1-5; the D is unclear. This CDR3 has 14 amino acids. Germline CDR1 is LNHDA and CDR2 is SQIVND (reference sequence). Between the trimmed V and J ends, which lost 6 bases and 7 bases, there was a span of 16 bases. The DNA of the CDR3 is TGTGCCAGTAGAGGAGGGTCCACCAACCAGCCCCAGCATTTT. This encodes CASRGGSTNQPQHF. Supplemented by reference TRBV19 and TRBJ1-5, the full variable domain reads DGGITQSPKYLFRKEGQNVTLSCEQNLNHDAMYWYRQDPGQGLRLIYYSQIVNDFQKGDIAEGYSVSREKKESFPLTVTSAQKNPTAFYLCASRGGSTNQPQHFGDGTRLSIL.

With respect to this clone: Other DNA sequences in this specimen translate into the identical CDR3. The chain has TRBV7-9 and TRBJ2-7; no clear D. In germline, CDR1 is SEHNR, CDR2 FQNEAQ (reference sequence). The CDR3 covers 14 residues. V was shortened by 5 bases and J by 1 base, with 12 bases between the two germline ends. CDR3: CASSPVGESYEQYF. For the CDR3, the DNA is TGTGCCAGCAGCCCCGTGGGCGAATCCTACGAGCAGTACTTC.

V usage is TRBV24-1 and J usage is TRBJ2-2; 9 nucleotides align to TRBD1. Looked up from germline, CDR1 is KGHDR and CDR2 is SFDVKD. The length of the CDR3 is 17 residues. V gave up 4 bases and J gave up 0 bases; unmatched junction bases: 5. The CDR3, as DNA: TGTGCCACCAGTGACATCGGACAGGGGCCGAACACCGGGGAGCTGTTTTTT. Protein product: CATSDIGQGPNTGELFF.

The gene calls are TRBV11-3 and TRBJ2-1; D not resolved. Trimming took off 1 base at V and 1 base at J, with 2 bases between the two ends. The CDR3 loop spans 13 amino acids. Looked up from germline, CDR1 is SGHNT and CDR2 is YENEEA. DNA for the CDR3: TGTGCCAGCAGCTTAGCGTCCTACAATGAGCAGTTCTTC. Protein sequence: CASSLASYNEQFF.

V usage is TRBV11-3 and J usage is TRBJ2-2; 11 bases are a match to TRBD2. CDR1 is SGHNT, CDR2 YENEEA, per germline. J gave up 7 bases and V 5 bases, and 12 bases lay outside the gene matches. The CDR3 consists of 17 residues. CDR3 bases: TGTGCCAGCAGCCCCAGTAGCGGGAGGGCCAGCGGCGGGGAGCTGTTTTTT. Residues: CASSPSSGRASGGELFF.

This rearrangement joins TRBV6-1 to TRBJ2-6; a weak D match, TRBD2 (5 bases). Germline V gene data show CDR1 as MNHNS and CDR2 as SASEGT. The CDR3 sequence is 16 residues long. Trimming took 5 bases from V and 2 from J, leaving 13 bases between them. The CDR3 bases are TGTGCCAGCAGTCAAGGTTGGGGAGCTGGGGCCAACGTCCTGACTTTC. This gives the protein CASSQGWGAGANVLTF.

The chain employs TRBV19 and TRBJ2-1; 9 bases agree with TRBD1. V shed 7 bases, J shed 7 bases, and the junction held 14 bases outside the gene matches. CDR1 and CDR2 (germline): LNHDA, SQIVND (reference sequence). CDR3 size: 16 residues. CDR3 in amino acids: CASTPPPGQGKNEQFF. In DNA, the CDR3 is TGTGCCAGTACCCCCCCACCGGGACAGGGTAAGAATGAGCAGTTCTTC.

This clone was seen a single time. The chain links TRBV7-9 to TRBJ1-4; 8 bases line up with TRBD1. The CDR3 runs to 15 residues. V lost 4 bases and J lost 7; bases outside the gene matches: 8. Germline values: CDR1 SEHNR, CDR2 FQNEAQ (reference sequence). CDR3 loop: CASSSRTGRGEKLFF. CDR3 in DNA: TGTGCCAGCAGCTCCCGGACAGGGAGGGGTGAAAAACTGTTTTTT.

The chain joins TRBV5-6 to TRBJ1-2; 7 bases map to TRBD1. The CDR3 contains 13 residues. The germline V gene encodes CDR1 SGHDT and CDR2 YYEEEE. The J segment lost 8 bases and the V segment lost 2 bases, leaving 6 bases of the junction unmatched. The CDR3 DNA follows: TGTGCCAGCAGCTTTGACAGGGCCAAGGGCTACACCTTC. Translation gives CASSFDRAKGYTF.

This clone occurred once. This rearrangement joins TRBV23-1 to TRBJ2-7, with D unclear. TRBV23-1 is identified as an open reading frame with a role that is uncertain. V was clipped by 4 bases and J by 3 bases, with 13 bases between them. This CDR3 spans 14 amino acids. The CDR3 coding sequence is TGCGCCAGCAGTCGCTCCGGCAGGCTCTACGAGCAGTACTTC. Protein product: CASSRSGRLYEQYF.

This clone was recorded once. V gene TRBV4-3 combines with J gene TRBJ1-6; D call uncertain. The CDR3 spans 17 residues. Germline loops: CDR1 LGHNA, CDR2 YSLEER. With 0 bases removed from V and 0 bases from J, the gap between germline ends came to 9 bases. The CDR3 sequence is CASSQDEPGSYNSPLHF. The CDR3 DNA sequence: TGCGCCAGCAGCCAAGATGAGCCTGGCTCCTATAATTCACCCCTCCACTTT.

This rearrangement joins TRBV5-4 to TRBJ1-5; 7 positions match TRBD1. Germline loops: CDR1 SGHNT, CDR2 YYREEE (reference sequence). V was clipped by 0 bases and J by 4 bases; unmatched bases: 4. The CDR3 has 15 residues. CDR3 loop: CASSLDPGGNQPQHF. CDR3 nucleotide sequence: TGTGCCAGCAGCTTGGACCCAGGGGGAAATCAGCCCCAGCATTTT.